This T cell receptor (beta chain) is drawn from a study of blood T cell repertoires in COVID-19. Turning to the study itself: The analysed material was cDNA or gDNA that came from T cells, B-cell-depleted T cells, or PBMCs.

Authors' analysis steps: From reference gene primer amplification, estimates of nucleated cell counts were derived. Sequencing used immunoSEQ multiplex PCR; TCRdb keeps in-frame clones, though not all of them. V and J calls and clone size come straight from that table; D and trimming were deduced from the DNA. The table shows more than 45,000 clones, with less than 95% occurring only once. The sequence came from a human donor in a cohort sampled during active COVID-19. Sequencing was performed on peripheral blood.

CDR3 region: CASSSLEPQHF. CDR3 coding DNA: TGTGCCAGCAGTTCTCTTGAGCCCCAGCATTTT. The rearrangement links TRBV28 to TRBJ1-5; no clear D gene. V gave up 4 bases and J gave up 8 bases, with 6 bases separating them. This CDR3 spans 11 amino acids. Germline V gene sequence: CDR1 MDHEN, CDR2 SYDVKM.